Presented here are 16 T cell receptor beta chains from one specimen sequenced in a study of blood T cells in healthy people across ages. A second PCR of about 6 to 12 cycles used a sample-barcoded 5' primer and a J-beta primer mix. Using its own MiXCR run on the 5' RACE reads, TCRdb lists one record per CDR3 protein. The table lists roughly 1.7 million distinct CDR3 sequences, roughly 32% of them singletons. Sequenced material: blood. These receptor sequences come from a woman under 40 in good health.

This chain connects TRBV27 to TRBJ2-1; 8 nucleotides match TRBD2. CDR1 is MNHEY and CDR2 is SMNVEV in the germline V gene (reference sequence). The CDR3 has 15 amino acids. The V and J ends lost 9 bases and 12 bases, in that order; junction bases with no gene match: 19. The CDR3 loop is CASSIGGGRPGGQFF. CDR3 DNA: TGTGCCAGTAGTATCGGGGGCGGGAGGCCGGGAGGGCAGTTCTTC.

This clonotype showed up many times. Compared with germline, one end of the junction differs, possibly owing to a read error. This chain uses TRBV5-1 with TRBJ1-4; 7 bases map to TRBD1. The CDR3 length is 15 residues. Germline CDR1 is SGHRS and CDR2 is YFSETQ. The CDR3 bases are TGTGCCAGCAGTCCGGGGACAGCAACTAATGAAAAACTGTTTTTT. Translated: CASSPGTATNEKLFF.

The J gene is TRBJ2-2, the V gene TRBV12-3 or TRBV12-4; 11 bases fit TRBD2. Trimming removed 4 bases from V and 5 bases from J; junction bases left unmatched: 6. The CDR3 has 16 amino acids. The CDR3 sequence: CASSSTSGDRTGELFF. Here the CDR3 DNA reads TGTGCCAGCAGTTCGACTAGCGGGGACCGGACCGGGGAGCTGTTTTTT.

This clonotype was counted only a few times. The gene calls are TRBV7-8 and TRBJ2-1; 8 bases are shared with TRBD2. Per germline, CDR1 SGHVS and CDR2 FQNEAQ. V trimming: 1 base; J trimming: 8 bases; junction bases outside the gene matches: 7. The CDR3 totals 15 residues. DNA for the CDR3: TGTGCCAGCAGCTTAGTTACCAGCGGGAGTTATGAGCAGTTCTTC. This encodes CASSLVTSGSYEQFF.

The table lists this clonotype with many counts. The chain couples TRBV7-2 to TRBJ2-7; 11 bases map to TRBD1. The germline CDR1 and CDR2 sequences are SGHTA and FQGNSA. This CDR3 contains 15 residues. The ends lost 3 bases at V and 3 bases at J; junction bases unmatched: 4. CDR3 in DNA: TGTGCCAGCAGCTTCGGGACAGGGGGTATCTACGAGCAGTACTTC. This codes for CASSFGTGGIYEQYF.

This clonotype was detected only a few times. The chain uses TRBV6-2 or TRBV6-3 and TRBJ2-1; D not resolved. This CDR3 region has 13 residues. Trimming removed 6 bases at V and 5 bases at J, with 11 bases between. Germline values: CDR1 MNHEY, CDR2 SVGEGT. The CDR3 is CASRLSWDNEQFF. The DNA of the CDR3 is TGTGCCAGCAGACTTTCTTGGGACAATGAGCAGTTCTTC.

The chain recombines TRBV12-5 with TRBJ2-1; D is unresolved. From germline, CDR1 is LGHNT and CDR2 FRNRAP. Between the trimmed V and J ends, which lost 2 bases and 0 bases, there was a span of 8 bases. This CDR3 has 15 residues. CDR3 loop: CASGLSGPSYNEQFF. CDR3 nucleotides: TGTGCTAGTGGTTTGTCGGGCCCCTCCTACAATGAGCAGTTCTTC. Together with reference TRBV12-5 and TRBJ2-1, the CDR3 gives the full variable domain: DARVTQTPRHKVTEMGQEVTMRCQPILGHNTVFWYRQTMMQGLELLAYFRNRAPLDDSGMPKDRFSAEMPDATLATLKIQPSEPRDSAVYFCASGLSGPSYNEQFFGPGTRLTVL.

The CDR3 sequence: CASSPTTSAGSTEAFF. CDR3 sequence (DNA): TGTGCCAGCAGCCCTACCACCTCAGCGGGGAGCACTGAAGCTTTCTTT. The chain is built from TRBV11-2 and TRBJ1-1; D ambiguous. The V and J ends lost 5 bases and 4 bases respectively, with 20 bases between them. CDR3 length: 16 amino acids. Germline-derived CDR1 and CDR2 are SGHAT and FQNNGV.

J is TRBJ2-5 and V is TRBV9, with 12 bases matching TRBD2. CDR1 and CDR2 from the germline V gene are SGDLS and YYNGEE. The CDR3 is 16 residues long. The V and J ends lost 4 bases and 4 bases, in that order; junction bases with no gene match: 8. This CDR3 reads CASSTRTSGEIETQYF. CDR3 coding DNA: TGTGCCAGCAGCACCCGGACTAGCGGGGAAATAGAGACCCAGTACTTC.

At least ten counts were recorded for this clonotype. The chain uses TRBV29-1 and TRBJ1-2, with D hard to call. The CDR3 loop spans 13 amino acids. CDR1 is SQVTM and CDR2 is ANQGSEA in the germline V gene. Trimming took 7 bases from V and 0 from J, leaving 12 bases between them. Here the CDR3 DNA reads TGCAGCGGACTACTCGGAACTAACTATGGCTACACCTTC. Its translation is CSGLLGTNYGYTF.

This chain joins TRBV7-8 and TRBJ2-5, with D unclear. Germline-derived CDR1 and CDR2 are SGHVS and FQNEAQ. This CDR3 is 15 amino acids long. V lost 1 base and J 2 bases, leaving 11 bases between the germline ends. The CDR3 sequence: CASSLEFVAQETQYF. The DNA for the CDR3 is TGTGCCAGCAGCTTAGAATTTGTAGCTCAAGAGACCCAGTACTTC.

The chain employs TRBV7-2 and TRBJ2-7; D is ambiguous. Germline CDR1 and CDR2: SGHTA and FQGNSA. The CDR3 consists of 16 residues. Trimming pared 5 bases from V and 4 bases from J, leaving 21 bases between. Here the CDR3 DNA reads TGTGCCAGCAGCCTCAATCAGGCGCGTGTAGTATACGAGCAGTACTTC. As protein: CASSLNQARVVYEQYF.

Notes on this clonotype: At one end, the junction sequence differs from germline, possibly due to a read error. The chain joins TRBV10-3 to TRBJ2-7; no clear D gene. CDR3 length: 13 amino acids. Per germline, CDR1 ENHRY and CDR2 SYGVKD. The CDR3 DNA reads TGTGCCTTCAGTGTGAACCGGGTCGACGAGCAGTACTTC. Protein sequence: CAFSVNRVDEQYF.

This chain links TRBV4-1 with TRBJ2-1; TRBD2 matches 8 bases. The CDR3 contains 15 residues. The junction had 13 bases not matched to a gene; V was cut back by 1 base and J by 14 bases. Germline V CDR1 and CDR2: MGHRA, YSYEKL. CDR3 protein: CASSQGVVLAGAKFF. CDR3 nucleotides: TGCGCCAGCAGCCAAGGCGTAGTCCTAGCGGGTGCCAAGTTCTTC.

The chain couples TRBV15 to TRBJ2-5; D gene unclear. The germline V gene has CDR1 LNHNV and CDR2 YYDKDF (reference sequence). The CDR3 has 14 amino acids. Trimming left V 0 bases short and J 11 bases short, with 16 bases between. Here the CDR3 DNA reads TGTGCCACCAGCAGAGATAGCCTCTACAATGAGCAGTACTTC. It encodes CATSRDSLYNEQYF. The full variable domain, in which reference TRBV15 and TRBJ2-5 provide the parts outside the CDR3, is DAMVIQNPRYQVTQFGKPVTLSCSQTLNHNVMYWYQQKSSQAPKLLFHYYDKDFNNEADTPDNFQSRRPNTSFCFLDIRSPGLGDTAMYLCATSRDSLYNEQYFGPGTRLLVL.

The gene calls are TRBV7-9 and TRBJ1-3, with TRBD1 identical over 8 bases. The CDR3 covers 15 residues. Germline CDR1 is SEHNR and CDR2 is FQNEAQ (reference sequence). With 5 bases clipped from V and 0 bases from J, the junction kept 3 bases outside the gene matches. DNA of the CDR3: TGTGCCAGCAGCACGGACAGGGACTCTGGAAACACCATATATTTT. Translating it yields CASSTDRDSGNTIYF.